This T cell receptor (beta chain) was identified during a study of shared clonotypes between healthy human individuals. Repertoires were generated with immunoSEQ multiplex PCR, while TCRdb's copy carries only in-frame clones and drops some. The data contain around 330,000 clones, approximately 79% of them singletons. The TCR comes from a man in his thirties or forties in good health. Specimen: memory CD4+ T cells sorted from blood. The subset is: CD45RA-negative fraction.

CDR3 sequence (DNA): TGTGCCAGCAGCTTGGGCCAGGGATTGGTGTACAATGAGCAGTTCTTC. It yields the protein CASSLGQGLVYNEQFF. The genes are TRBV5-5 and TRBJ2-1; maybe TRBD1 (5 bases). The V gene's germline CDR1 is SGHKS and CDR2 YYEKEE (reference sequence). This CDR3 is 16 amino acids long. The V end was cut by 0 bases, the J end by 4 bases, with 14 bases between.